A single sample is the source of the 21 T cell receptor beta chains below, sequenced in a study of shared clonotypes between healthy human individuals (TCRdb year 2020). The library was made by the immunoSEQ multiplex PCR assay. The table was pulled from immuneACCESS by TCRdb, which kept in-frame rearrangements only. Such tables lose some clones; where checked, under half of the loss comes from unresolved V genes, and the rest has no known cause. The sample table records millions of clones; just over 90% of these occur just once. Together, the top ten hold more than 0.12% of the sample. Sequences were obtained from naive CD4+ T cells sorted from blood. The meaning of the sample's cell subset or site label: CD45RA+ positively selected. Receptors originate from a man younger than 35 in good health.

For this clone: This sample includes further DNA sequences coding for the same CDR3. This chain uses TRBV7-9 with TRBJ1-1; D is uncertain. This CDR3 is built from 14 residues. V lost 1 base to trimming and J lost 5 bases, with 11 bases between them. Germline CDR1 is SEHNR and CDR2 is FQNEAQ (reference sequence). The CDR3 bases are TGTGCCAGCAGCTTAGAGGCAGGAGGTACTGAAGCTTTCTTT. Amino acid sequence: CASSLEAGGTEAFF.

In DNA, the CDR3 is TGTGCCAGCAGTGAACAGGGACAGGACTACTCTGGGGCCAACGTCCTGACTTTC. Amino acid sequence: CASSEQGQDYSGANVLTF. J is TRBJ2-6 and V is TRBV2; TRBD1 matches at 8 bases. Germline V lookup: CDR1 SNHLY, CDR2 FYNNEI. Germline trimming cut 2 bases from V and 0 bases from J; bases unmatched to any gene: 6. The CDR3 covers 18 residues. The variable domain in full, completed from reference TRBV2 and TRBJ2-6, reads EPEVTQTPSHQVTQMGQEVILRCVPISNHLYFYWYRQILGQKVEFLVSFYNNEISEKSEIFDDQFSVERPDGSNFTLKIRSTKLEDSAMYFCASSEQGQDYSGANVLTFGAGSRLTVL.

The chain combines TRBV6-1 with TRBJ2-1; D unresolved. The CDR3 has 13 amino acids. The ends were cut back, 10 bases at V and 3 bases at J, with 13 bases in the middle. Per germline, CDR1 MNHNS and CDR2 SASEGT. The CDR3: CATISPSYNEQFF. In DNA, the CDR3 is TGTGCCACGATATCCCCCAGCTACAATGAGCAGTTCTTC.

The V call is TRBV7-8, the J call TRBJ2-5, with 7 positions matching TRBD2. The germline V gene has CDR1 SGHVS and CDR2 FQNEAQ. With V trimmed by 1 base and J by 4 bases, 9 bases remained unmatched. The CDR3 has 16 residues. Here the CDR3 DNA reads TGTGCCAGCAGCTTAGGGGGTACGGGAGGAGTAGAGACCCAGTACTTC. This translates into CASSLGGTGGVETQYF.

This clone showed up just once. The genes are TRBV2 and TRBJ2-3, with 13 bases aligning to TRBD2. Germline V gene lookup returns CDR1 SNHLY and CDR2 FYNNEI. This CDR3 region has 15 residues. V gave up 3 bases and J gave up 6 bases; unmatched junction bases: 3. The CDR3 DNA is TGTGCCAGCAGTGAGACTAGCGGGAGGATCGATACGCAGTATTTT. Translated: CASSETSGRIDTQYF.

Remarks on this clone: The same CDR3 arises from other DNA sequences in this sample as well. The chain has TRBV10-3 and TRBJ1-1, with TRBD1 identical over 8 bases. The CDR3 runs 13 residues. Germline V gives CDR1 ENHRY, CDR2 SYGVKD. V trimming: 6 bases; J trimming: 0 bases; junction bases outside the gene matches: 0. The CDR3 DNA reads as TGTGCCATCAGGGACAGGGTGAACACTGAAGCTTTCTTT. Its protein is CAIRDRVNTEAFF.

In the case of this clone: Germline and junction disagree at one end, which may indicate a read error. This chain links TRBV2 with TRBJ2-3, with D uncertain. Germline V gives CDR1 SNHLY, CDR2 FYNNEI. The CDR3 sequence is 13 residues long. CDR3 nucleotide sequence: TGTGCCAGCAGTGACTTCGGCACAGATACGCGGTATTTT. This translates into CASSDFGTDTRYF.

Of note for this clone: Other DNA sequences within the sample encode an identical CDR3. DNA of the CDR3: TGTGCCAGCAGCTTAGGGGTGTTGGAGACCCAGTACTTC. Amino acids: CASSLGVLETQYF. The chain has TRBV5-5 and TRBJ2-5; D may be TRBD1 (5 bases). Germline V CDR1 and CDR2: SGHKS, YYEKEE (reference sequence). The CDR3 is 13 amino acids. V shed 2 bases and J shed 5 bases, with 10 bases lying between them.

As regards this clone: The same CDR3 also results from other DNA sequences found in this sample. This sequence joins TRBV18 and TRBJ2-7, with D unclear. Germline values: CDR1 KGHSH, CDR2 LQKENI. The CDR3 extends over 13 amino acids. With 3 bases removed from V and 1 base from J, the gap between germline ends came to 7 bases. This CDR3 reads CASSPDASYEQYF. DNA of the CDR3: TGTGCCAGCTCACCCGACGCATCCTACGAGCAGTACTTC.

This rearrangement joins TRBV7-9 to TRBJ2-2; 8 bases map to TRBD1. Germline CDR1 and CDR2: SEHNR and FQNEAQ (reference sequence). Trimming at V came to 5 bases and at J to 5 bases, leaving 7 bases not matched to a gene. The CDR3 is made up of 15 amino acids. In DNA, the CDR3 is TGTGCCAGCAGCGGCCGACAGGGGTGGACCGGGGAGCTGTTTTTT. Protein sequence: CASSGRQGWTGELFF.

The sample holds one count of this clone. The chain recombines TRBV4-3 with TRBJ2-1, with D possibly TRBD2 on 7 matching bases. Deletions cut 4 bases from V and 5 bases from J, with 15 bases between. This CDR3 is built from 15 residues. Germline-derived CDR1 and CDR2 are LGHNA and YSLEER. DNA for the CDR3: TGCGCCAGCAGCCCGGGGGCTAGCGGAAACAATGAGCAGTTCTTC. Translation: CASSPGASGNNEQFF.

J is TRBJ1-1 and V is TRBV6-1; 7 bases are shared with TRBD1. The junction had 9 bases not matched to a gene; V was cut back by 2 bases and J by 0 bases. The CDR3 is made up of 17 amino acids. The germline V gene has CDR1 MNHNS and CDR2 SASEGT. The CDR3 reads CASSEQSRGALNTEAFF. CDR3 coding DNA: TGTGCCAGCAGTGAACAGAGCAGGGGGGCTCTGAACACTGAAGCTTTCTTT.

The gene calls are TRBV6-5 and TRBJ1-6; D is unresolved. CDR3 size: 14 residues. Germline CDR1 and CDR2: MNHEY and SVGAGI. V lost 4 bases, J lost 6 bases, and 10 bases lay in between. CDR3 nucleotide sequence: TGTGCCAGCAGTTCCCCAGGAGGTAATTCACCCCTCCACTTT. It yields the protein CASSSPGGNSPLHF.

On this clone: The sample has other DNA sequences that encode this CDR3 too. The chain joins TRBV5-4 to TRBJ2-3; unclear D gene. The germline V gene encodes CDR1 SGHNT and CDR2 YYREEE (reference sequence). V was clipped by 0 bases and J by 2 bases, with 10 bases between them. This CDR3 spans 15 amino acids. This CDR3 reads CASSLASGATDTQYF. DNA for the CDR3: TGTGCCAGCAGCTTGGCCTCAGGCGCCACAGATACGCAGTATTTT.

This chain links TRBV5-6 with TRBJ2-7, with a possible D match to TRBD1 (6 bases). There are 14 residues in the CDR3. The germline V and J ends were trimmed by 4 bases and 6 bases, with 17 bases remaining between them. The germline V gene encodes CDR1 SGHDT and CDR2 YYEEEE. The CDR3 loop is CASSAQGSSGEQYF. CDR3 DNA: TGTGCCAGCAGCGCACAGGGAAGCTCCGGCGAGCAGTACTTC.

The V call is TRBV11-3, the J call TRBJ2-1; TRBD1 matches 10 bases. With V trimmed by 4 bases and J by 14 bases, 5 bases remained unmatched. Germline V lookup: CDR1 SGHNT, CDR2 YENEEA. This CDR3 has 12 amino acids. CDR3: CASSSFGTGEFF. Written as DNA, the CDR3 is TGTGCCAGCAGCTCCTTCGGGACAGGGGAGTTCTTC.

The chain uses TRBV19 and TRBJ1-5; perhaps TRBD1 as D (6 bases). The CDR3 contains 15 residues. The germline V gene encodes CDR1 LNHDA and CDR2 SQIVND (reference sequence). Trimming cost V 4 bases and J 5 bases, with 15 bases left between them. The CDR3 sequence: CASSKESQGHQPQHF. CDR3 in DNA: TGTGCCAGTAGTAAAGAGTCACAGGGCCATCAGCCCCAGCATTTT.

This rearrangement joins TRBV7-2 to TRBJ1-4; D uncertain. The CDR3 is 16 residues long. V lost 1 base and J 7 bases, leaving 16 bases between the germline ends. Germline CDR1 is SGHTA and CDR2 is FQGNSA. This CDR3 is CASSLEGRDSGEKLFF. CDR3 bases: TGTGCCAGCAGCTTAGAGGGCCGGGATAGCGGTGAAAAACTGTTTTTT.

V and J are TRBV13 and TRBJ1-2; unclear D gene. The V end lost 5 bases, the J end lost 0 bases, and 7 bases lay between the germline ends. There are 13 residues in the CDR3. Germline CDR1 reads PRHDT; CDR2 reads FYEKMQ (reference sequence). CDR3 protein: CASSRSANYGYTF. Written as DNA, the CDR3 is TGTGCCAGCAGCAGATCAGCTAACTATGGCTACACCTTC.

This chain links TRBV15 with TRBJ2-1, with 8 bases matching TRBD1. The junction had 10 bases not matched to a gene; V was cut back by 0 bases and J by 3 bases. The CDR3 runs to 18 residues. Germline V gene lookup returns CDR1 LNHNV and CDR2 YYDKDF (reference sequence). The CDR3 is CATSRDLKQGGLYNEQFF. The CDR3 region has the DNA TGTGCCACCAGCAGAGATCTTAAACAGGGGGGCCTCTACAATGAGCAGTTCTTC.

This chain links TRBV7-2 with TRBJ2-2; TRBD2 might be the D (5 bases). Germline CDR1 is SGHTA and CDR2 is FQGNSA. With 5 bases removed from V and 7 bases from J, the gap between germline ends came to 14 bases. The CDR3 totals 14 residues. The CDR3 coding sequence is TGTGCCAGCAGCCTTGAGGGCTCGGGCGGGGAGCTGTTTTTT. Translation gives CASSLEGSGGELFF.